Below, 18 T cell receptor beta chains from the same sample are listed, as sequenced in a study of blood T cell repertoires in COVID-19. Assay: immunoSEQ multiplex PCR; the TCRdb copy retains only in-frame clones and omits some. Seen here are almost 80,000 clones, about four fifths observed once, and the top ten hold around a third. Sequenced: peripheral blood. These receptor sequences come from a woman in her sixties or seventies with acute or convalescent COVID-19.

Only a few counts were recorded for this clone. The chain uses TRBV19 and TRBJ2-7; a weak D match, TRBD2 (6 bases). This CDR3 has 14 amino acids. V was trimmed by 2 bases and J by 1 base, leaving 9 bases between them. Germline CDR1 reads LNHDA; CDR2 reads SQIVND (reference sequence). Written as DNA, the CDR3 is TGTGCCAGTAGTATATCACGGGAGTCCTACGAGCAGTACTTC. Residues: CASSISRESYEQYF. The variable domain in full, with the rest retrieved from reference TRBV19 and TRBJ2-7, is DGGITQSPKYLFRKEGQNVTLSCEQNLNHDAMYWYRQDPGQGLRLIYYSQIVNDFQKGDIAEGYSVSREKKESFPLTVTSAQKNPTAFYLCASSISRESYEQYFGPGTRLTVT.

V is TRBV6-6 and J is TRBJ2-3; 7 positions match TRBD1. Germline values: CDR1 MNHNY, CDR2 SVGAGI (reference sequence). The CDR3 length is 13 residues. Losses at the gene ends were 6 bases for V and 7 bases for J; bases not matched to a gene: 7. The CDR3 is CASSPGTANTQYF. The CDR3 bases are TGTGCCAGCAGCCCCGGGACAGCAAATACGCAGTATTTT.

The V and J genes are TRBV6-5 and TRBJ2-7, with 13 bases identical to TRBD2. CDR1 is MNHEY and CDR2 is SVGAGI in the germline V gene. Losses at the gene ends were 5 bases for V and 3 bases for J; bases not matched to a gene: 1. The CDR3 consists of 14 residues. Here the CDR3 reads CASSRLAGGYEQYF. Here the CDR3 DNA reads TGTGCCAGCAGTAGACTAGCGGGAGGCTACGAGCAGTACTTC.

A single count supports this clone. This chain connects TRBV6-6 to TRBJ2-5, with 7 nucleotides matching TRBD2. The CDR3 runs 15 residues. Germline V gives CDR1 MNHNY, CDR2 SVGAGI (reference sequence). V was clipped by 8 bases and J by 4 bases; unmatched bases: 13. For the CDR3, the DNA is TGTGCCAGCTCTTTATCCAGGGAGGGTGGAGAGACCCAGTACTTC. Translating gives CASSLSREGGETQYF.

J is TRBJ2-2 and V is TRBV9, with a possible D match to TRBD2 (6 bases). CDR3 size: 15 residues. The V and J ends lost 0 bases and 3 bases respectively, with 9 bases between them. Germline CDR1 and CDR2: SGDLS and YYNGEE. CDR3 coding DNA: TGTGCCAGCAGCGTAGTGTGGGGGGACACCGGGGAGCTGTTTTTT. Translated, it gives CASSVVWGDTGELFF.

The chain combines TRBV11-1 with TRBJ2-5, with D perhaps matching TRBD2 (7 bases). The germline V gene has CDR1 SGHAT and CDR2 FQDESV (reference sequence). Trimming removed 5 bases at V and 5 bases at J, with 18 bases between. CDR3 length: 15 amino acids. The CDR3 reads CASSRWGGLGETQYF. CDR3 DNA: TGTGCCAGCAGCCGGTGGGGGGGCTTAGGGGAGACCCAGTACTTC.

The V and J genes are TRBV9 and TRBJ1-3, with D uncertain. This CDR3 has 15 amino acids. V was trimmed by 1 base and J by 8 bases, leaving 16 bases between them. Germline values: CDR1 SGDLS, CDR2 YYNGEE. CDR3: CASSVSGGLGHTIYF. As DNA, the CDR3 is TGTGCCAGCAGCGTATCGGGAGGACTCGGGCACACCATATATTTT. The full variable domain, its missing parts supplied by reference TRBV9 and TRBJ1-3, is DSGVTQTPKHLITATGQRVTLRCSPRSGDLSVYWYQQSLDQGLQFLIQYYNGEERAKGNILERFSAQQFPDLHSELNLSSLELGDSALYFCASSVSGGLGHTIYFGEGSWLTVV.

The V and J genes are TRBV6-2 or TRBV6-3 and TRBJ2-2, with 7 bases identical to TRBD1. Germline CDR1 reads MNHEY; CDR2 reads SVGEGT. This CDR3 has 15 residues. V lost 5 bases and J lost 6; bases outside the gene matches: 9. The chain's CDR3 is CASSPTGSKPGELFF. The CDR3 DNA sequence: TGTGCCAGCAGTCCGACAGGGTCGAAGCCCGGGGAGCTGTTTTTT.

This chain uses TRBV5-4 with TRBJ2-6; the D gene is possibly TRBD1 (6 bases). With 6 bases removed from V and 2 bases from J, the gap between germline ends came to 12 bases. Germline V gene sequence: CDR1 SGHNT, CDR2 YYREEE (reference sequence). The CDR3 length is 15 residues. This CDR3 is CASTLTGTGANVLTF. The CDR3 coding sequence is TGTGCCAGCACCCTAACAGGGACTGGGGCCAACGTCCTGACTTTC.

This chain uses TRBV2 with TRBJ2-1; TRBD1 matches at 8 bases. Germline V gene data show CDR1 as SNHLY and CDR2 as FYNNEI. The CDR3 loop spans 13 amino acids. V gave up 7 bases and J gave up 3 bases; unmatched junction bases: 2. CDR3 region: CASKGQDYNEQFF. The CDR3 nucleotides read TGTGCCAGCAAGGGACAGGACTACAATGAGCAGTTCTTC.

This clone has a single count. This chain links TRBV29-1 with TRBJ1-2; possibly TRBD1 for D (5 bases). The CDR3 spans 13 residues. Germline V lookup: CDR1 SQVTM, CDR2 ANQGSEA. Trimming cost V 7 bases and J 1 base, with 13 bases left between them. This CDR3 is CSERGRNNYGYTF. The DNA for the CDR3 is TGCAGCGAAAGGGGCAGGAATAACTATGGCTACACCTTC.

The rearrangement uses TRBV7-9 and TRBJ2-1; a weak D match, TRBD2 (6 bases). Looked up from germline, CDR1 is SEHNR and CDR2 is FQNEAQ (reference sequence). The CDR3 is made up of 16 amino acids. Trimming stripped 2 bases from V and 4 bases from J, with 15 bases between. CDR3 DNA sequence: TGTGCCAGCAGCTTACGGGCGGGGTTTCTGTACAATGAGCAGTTCTTC. The encoded protein is CASSLRAGFLYNEQFF.

The chain couples TRBV7-8 to TRBJ1-6; D call uncertain. Germline V gene lookup returns CDR1 SGHVS and CDR2 FQNEAQ. V lost 6 bases and J 7 bases, leaving 13 bases between the germline ends. This CDR3 spans 14 amino acids. DNA for the CDR3: TGTGCCAGCAGATTGAGGTTTTTCAATTCACCCCTCCACTTT. Protein product: CASRLRFFNSPLHF.

The CDR3 protein is CASTNRDISYEQYF. For the CDR3, the DNA is TGTGCCAGCACGAACCGGGACATCTCCTACGAGCAGTACTTC. J is TRBJ2-7 and V is TRBV7-2; tentatively, D is TRBD1 (6 bases). V gave up 7 bases and J gave up 0 bases, with 13 bases separating them. Germline CDR1 and CDR2: SGHTA and FQGNSA. The CDR3 has 14 residues.

The gene calls are TRBV3-1 (or the pseudogene TRBV3-2) and TRBJ1-5; D ambiguous. Deletions cut 0 bases from V and 5 bases from J, with 5 bases between. The CDR3 loop spans 13 amino acids. CDR1 is LGHDT and CDR2 is YNNKEL in the germline V gene (reference sequence). CDR3 sequence: CASSQDRYQPQHF. The CDR3 DNA reads TGTGCCAGCAGCCAAGACAGGTATCAGCCCCAGCATTTT.

The rearrangement uses TRBV11-2 and TRBJ2-3, with unresolved D. The V gene lost 0 bases and the J gene lost 14 bases, with 15 bases spanning the gap. CDR1 and CDR2 from the germline V gene are SGHAT and FQNNGV. This CDR3 has 13 residues. The CDR3 protein is CASSLEGPAVLYF. CDR3 DNA sequence: TGTGCCAGCAGCTTAGAGGGCCCAGCCGTTCTGTATTTT.

The rearrangement joins TRBV21-1 to TRBJ2-6; the tabulated D call, TRBD1, remains unverified against the DNA. TRBV21-1 is assigned pseudogene status. The CDR3 runs 20 residues. The chain's CDR3 is CASRERKGAFPASGANVLTF. The CDR3 DNA follows: TGTGCCAGCAGGGAACGAAAGGGGGCGTTCCCGGCCTCTGGGGCCAACGTCCTGACTTTC.

This chain uses TRBV7-8 with TRBJ1-1, with D possibly matching TRBD1 (6 bases). V was pared by 5 bases and J by 0 bases, with 13 bases between. Germline CDR1 SGHVS, CDR2 FQNEAQ. CDR3 length equals 15 residues. CDR3 loop: CASSPRTDLNTEAFF. CDR3 coding DNA: TGTGCCAGCAGCCCCCGGACAGATCTGAACACTGAAGCTTTCTTT.